These 3 T cell receptor beta chains share one sample of origin, sequenced in a study of blood T cells in healthy people across ages. For the second PCR, which ran for about 7 to 11 cycles, a sample-barcoded 5' primer and a J-beta primer mix were used. MiXCR was run by TCRdb on the 5' RACE reads, yielding one entry per CDR3 protein. Here the sample spans some 930,000 distinct CDR3 sequences, about 28% being singletons. The sample also formed part of further work on T cells of mothers and their children.

What was sequenced was blood. All receptors derive from a woman aged 40 to 49 in good health.

In its sample, this clonotype was seen many times. The chain couples TRBV7-6 to TRBJ2-5; D gene unclear. The germline gives CDR1 SGHVS, CDR2 FNYEAQ. This CDR3 is 12 amino acids long. The V end was cut by 2 bases, the J end by 0 bases, with 1 base between. CDR3 sequence reads: CASSLNQETQYF. As DNA, the CDR3 is TGTGCCAGCAGCTTAAACCAAGAGACCCAGTACTTC. Complete variable domain (other parts from reference TRBV7-6 and TRBJ2-5): GAGVSQSPRYKVTKRGQDVALRCDPISGHVSLYWYRQALGQGPEFLTYFNYEAQQDKSGLPNDRFSAERPEGSISTLTIQRTEQRDSAMYRCASSLNQETQYFGPGTRLLVL.

At least ten counts were recorded for this clonotype. The chain couples TRBV20-1 to TRBJ1-5; TRBD1 aligns across 7 bases. This CDR3 has 18 amino acids. J gave up 0 bases and V 0 bases, and 11 bases lay outside the gene matches. Germline V lookup: CDR1 DFQATT, CDR2 SNEGSKA (reference sequence). The CDR3 protein is CSARDRRQGVYSNQPQHF. The CDR3, as DNA: TGCAGTGCTAGAGATCGGCGGCAGGGGGTTTATAGCAATCAGCCCCAGCATTTT.

This clonotype was detected a few times. This chain connects TRBV7-2 to TRBJ2-7; perhaps D is TRBD1 or TRBD2 (5 bases each). The CDR3 sequence is 14 residues long. From germline, CDR1 is SGHTA and CDR2 FQGNSA. V lost 6 bases to trimming and J lost 10 bases, with 22 bases between them. The CDR3 DNA is TGTGCCAGCAGTTCCCGTACCGGGACCCCCGGCCAGTACTTC. Translating gives CASSSRTGTPGQYF.